This TCR beta chain was identified during a study of CD8 T cells in ankylosing spondylitis. General study findings and limits: Reports say disease-linked clones showed up significantly more in matched ankylosing spondylitis synovial fluid. Seemingly distinctive of ankylosing spondylitis blood was a TCR beta motif formed by eight highly homologous variants. CD8+ cells made up the disease-linked clones, which were relatively rare in peripheral blood.

Quantitative 5'-RACE with molecular barcodes produced the TCR beta libraries. MiXCR was run by TCRdb on the 5' RACE reads, yielding one entry per CDR3 protein. Here the sample spans 220,000 or so distinct CDR3 sequences, 8% to 11% being singletons. In its sample, this clonotype was seen many times. Its antigen is not identified. The CDR3 is made up of 12 amino acids. Sequencing input: blood, either unsorted or a sorted T cell fraction (not recorded which). The receptor was isolated from a male donor with ankylosing spondylitis or in good health (not recorded which). The chain combines TRBV21-1 with TRBJ2-3. TRBV21-1 corresponds to a pseudogene. CDR3 region: CASSKGSMPQYF. CDR3 coding DNA: TGTGCCAGCAGCAAAGGCAGCATGCCGCAGTATTTT.